This T cell receptor beta chain was retrieved from a study of CD8+ T cells in alopecia areata. Study-level findings and limits: With just one nonresponder, it is still uncertain whether baseline CD8+ expansion relates to response.

CDR1 is MNHNY and CDR2 is SVGAGI in the germline V gene (reference sequence). Trimming cost V 2 bases and J 4 bases, with 6 bases left between them. This CDR3 is built from 13 residues. Reverse transcribed after extraction, RNA yielded cDNA as the sequencing template. The method was immunoSEQ multiplex PCR; TCRdb's version includes in-frame clones alone and lacks a portion of them. The sample includes under 300,000 clones, 60% of them seen just once. Sample treatment: oral pan-JAK inhibitor, 5-10 mg twice daily. This clone was observed a handful of times. The antigen is not known. The V call is TRBV6-6, the J call TRBJ1-5; D is ambiguous. This receptor was taken from a human donor with alopecia areata. The sequenced sample was CD4+ T cells sorted from blood, obtained at approximately week 51, from a patient treated with tofacitinib. In DNA, the CDR3 is TGTGCCAGCAGTTACCGCGAAAATCAGCCCCAGCATTTT. It yields the protein CASSYRENQPQHF.